Listed here is a single T cell receptor beta chain. The data are from a study of blood T cell repertoires in COVID-19. The overall study: Some COVID-19 samples were acute and others convalescent; all came from the United States, Italy and Spain. The analysed material was cDNA or gDNA that came from T cells, B-cell-depleted T cells, or PBMCs.

V gave up 0 bases and J gave up 5 bases; unmatched junction bases: 8. This CDR3 has 19 residues. Germline CDR1 LGHNA, CDR2 YNFKEQ. In the original processing: Researchers report that nucleated cell counts were estimated from reference gene primer amplification. Assay used: immunoSEQ multiplex PCR; TCRdb lists only in-frame clones, some missing. That table supplies the V and J calls and clone size; D and trimming were determined from the DNA. The sample comprises some 57,000 clones, more than 90% of which are singletons, and 5.5% to 6.5% rests with the top ten. V is TRBV4-2 and J is TRBJ2-1, with 15 nucleotides matching TRBD2. The sequence was obtained from a man aged 50 to 59 with active COVID-19. Specimen: peripheral blood. CDR3 nucleotides: TGTGCCAGCAGCCAAGATCCCGGACTAGCGGGGGGGGCTAACAATGAGCAGTTCTTC. Protein: CASSQDPGLAGGANNEQFF.